The rows below give T cell receptor beta chains drawn from one sample of a study of blood T cell repertoires in COVID-19. Sequencing used immunoSEQ multiplex PCR; TCRdb keeps in-frame clones, though not all of them. The repertoire includes 250,000 to 300,000 clones, 89% of them detected once, and 1.9% sits in the top ten. The sequenced material came from PBMCs or T cells enriched from blood (not recorded which). The receptors were gathered from a woman between 55 and 75 years old who had recovered from COVID-19. The CDR3 runs from the conserved cysteine through the conserved F or W. Fields, in order: CDR3 length, V gene, CDR3 protein.

>12|TRBV11-2
CASTGTGNTIYF
>15|TRBV10-3
CAISHGTLIPLGYTF
>15|TRBV5-1
CASSPGQGYGNTIYF
>14|TRBV3-1/TRBV3-2
CASINLGGAETQYF
>16|TRBV5-1
CASSLATGIQIYGYTF
>15|TRBV12-5
CASGLSTGFRNEQFF
>14|TRBV2
CASSPSTVLTEAFF
>14|TRBV6-5
CASSFDSSTNVLTF
>15|TRBV6-5
CASSYSLQEFNEQFF
>15|TRBV6-2/TRBV6-3
CASSRGDVRNTEAFF
>13|TRBV15
CATSRERYYEQYF
>16|TRBV23-1
CASIPGLEIYLDTQYF
>12|TRBV6-4
CASDDRVEKLFF
>16|TRBV27
CASSLLGRGVGQPQHF
>14|TRBV5-8
CASSRRSGGLEAFF
>15|TRBV7-9
CASSVGTSEEETQYF
>14|TRBV9
CASSAGQTNEKLFF
>15|TRBV6-5
CASTYDRGSGNTIYF
>16|TRBV18
CASSPWAGYDTGELFF
>11|TRBV7-3
CASSLDNEQFF
>18|TRBV3-1/TRBV3-2
CASSHYRSQGARGNTIYF
>15|TRBV6-5
CASSYRTGYNSPLHF
>20|TRBV28
CASRLQDISSGIYSNQPQHF
>16|TRBV5-1
CASAAGREASTDTQYF
>16|TRBV7-3
CASSLTGLAGLNEQFF
>13|TRBV4-1
CASSQGGEETQYF
>14|TRBV3-1/TRBV3-2
CASSHQGSNTEAFF
>15|TRBV11-1
CASSYRQGGDYEQYF